This T cell receptor beta chain derives from a study of cytomegalovirus exposure and HLA in healthy donors. With 60 Vbeta and 13 Jbeta primers, the PCR was carried out. Using immunoSEQ multiplex PCR, the repertoire was profiled, and TCRdb retains in-frame clones only, with some absent. The profile shows around 100,000 clones, around 61% of them singletons. Germline loops: CDR1 SGHTA, CDR2 FQGTGA. This CDR3 is built from 15 residues. V was pared by 5 bases and J by 2 bases, with 6 bases of the junction left unmatched. The sample was PBMCs. The chain recombines TRBV7-3 with TRBJ2-1, with 7 bases aligning to TRBD1. The source of this sequence is a woman aged 30 to 39 in good health and CMV-seronegative. CDR3 nucleotides: TGTGCCAGCAGCCGCGCAGGGGGAACCTACAATGAGCAGTTCTTC. Its protein product is CASSRAGGTYNEQFF.